The TCR beta chain described here comes from a study of T cell repertoires in cytomegalovirus infection. The overall study: It was the public TCR beta signatures that indicated both CMV infection and matching HLA type. Study results and caveats: Within the response measured ex vivo, HLA-C-restricted CMV-specific TCR beta clonotypes were dominant.

This CDR3 has 16 amino acids. J lost 9 bases, V lost 5 bases, and 8 bases had no gene match. This clonotype was counted a few times. The antigen is unknown. In TCRdb, the reads were re-called with MiXCR into one record per CDR3 protein. The data hold around 58,000 distinct CDR3 sequences, with roughly 21% observed a single time. Sequenced here: CD8+ T cells from cultured PBMCs, sampled from culture after CMV antigen stimulation. The source of this sequence is a human donor in good health (CMV status not recorded). Some clones in this sample may be carry-over from other donors' samples. The chain uses TRBV12-3 or TRBV12-4 and TRBJ2-1; 15 positions agree with TRBD2. CDR3 amino acids: CASSVGLAGGTGEQFF. The CDR3, as DNA: TGTGCCAGCAGTGTCGGACTAGCGGGGGGGACCGGTGAGCAGTTCTTC.